These 26 T cell receptor beta chains came from one sample sequenced in a study of human T cells and chemical hapten exposure. TCRdb redid the calling of the RACE reads with MiXCR, one entry per CDR3 protein. The table has some 180,000 distinct CDR3 sequences, 20% to 25% seen once. Time point meaning: patch test 1, 2 weeks after DPC sensitization. Treatment here: therapeutic diphenylcyclopropenone sensitization with weekly scalp DPC. The sample was whole blood, taken in connection with sensitization to the hapten diphenylcyclopropenone (DPC). Receptors originate from a woman aged 45-60 years with alopecia areata. Some clones in this sample may be carry-over from other donors' samples.

The table lists this clonotype with a few counts. The J gene is TRBJ2-7, the V gene TRBV5-1; 12 nucleotides line up with TRBD2. Germline V gives CDR1 SGHRS, CDR2 YFSETQ. The CDR3 runs to 20 residues. With V trimmed by 1 base and J by 7 bases, 21 bases remained unmatched. The CDR3 DNA reads as TGCGCCAGCAGCTTGAGGGGCGAGGCAGCGGTCGGGACTAGCGGGCGGGAGCAGTACTTC. This sequence encodes CASSLRGEAAVGTSGREQYF.

This clonotype was observed a few times. The V call is TRBV7-6, the J call TRBJ2-3; TRBD2 aligns across 9 bases. The CDR3 has 16 amino acids. Germline values: CDR1 SGHVS, CDR2 FNYEAQ. J was trimmed by 3 bases and V by 3 bases; bases with no gene match: 7. DNA of the CDR3: TGTGCCAGCAGCTTCTTAGCGGGAGTGGGGACAGATACGCAGTATTTT. As protein: CASSFLAGVGTDTQYF.

The rearrangement uses TRBV6-2 or TRBV6-3 and TRBJ1-5, with 8 positions matching TRBD1. CDR1 and CDR2 (germline): MNHEY, SVGEGT. This CDR3 is built from 14 residues. Unmatched junction bases numbered 12, after V lost 6 bases and J lost 11 bases. The CDR3 coding sequence is TGTGCCAGCAGCCAGGACAGGGCCATGGGGGCCCAGCATTTT. Translated: CASSQDRAMGAQHF.

This clonotype was seen ten or more times. V and J are TRBV29-1 and TRBJ1-2; D remains ambiguous. V lost 5 bases and J 2 bases, leaving 6 bases between the germline ends. CDR1 is SQVTM and CDR2 is ANQGSEA in the germline V gene. The CDR3 totals 11 residues. The CDR3 is CSVTENYGYTF. The CDR3 nucleotides are TGCAGCGTTACAGAGAACTATGGCTACACCTTC.

This clonotype was picked up a small number of times. The genes are TRBV5-1 and TRBJ2-1; D not resolved. Deletions cut 4 bases from V and 0 bases from J, with 11 bases between. The CDR3 contains 15 residues. In germline, CDR1 is SGHRS, CDR2 YFSETQ. The CDR3: CASSLPLSSYNEQFF. In DNA form, the CDR3 reads TGCGCCAGCAGCCTCCCGCTCAGCTCCTACAATGAGCAGTTCTTC.

This clonotype was recorded a few times. This chain links TRBV29-1 with TRBJ1-1; perhaps TRBD1 as D (6 bases). The CDR3 has 12 amino acids. Germline V gene data show CDR1 as SQVTM and CDR2 as ANQGSEA. V lost 4 bases and J lost 8, with 14 bases in between. CDR3 in DNA: TGCAGCGTTGTTCGGCAGGGGACCGAAGCTTTCTTT. Its translation: CSVVRQGTEAFF.

This clonotype was counted between two and nine times. This chain links TRBV2 with TRBJ1-6; a weak D match, TRBD1 (5 bases). The CDR3 length is 14 residues. CDR1 SNHLY and CDR2 FYNNEI come from the germline V gene. V was pared by 8 bases and J by 7 bases, with 15 bases between. The CDR3 region is CASGEGRANSPLHF. The DNA of the CDR3 is TGTGCCAGCGGGGAGGGACGGGCGAATTCACCCCTCCACTTT.

In the case of this clonotype: The junction departs from germline at one end; a sequencing error may be responsible. The chain carries TRBV20-1 and TRBJ1-2; 8 bases fit TRBD1. From germline, CDR1 is DFQATT and CDR2 SNEGSKA (reference sequence). This CDR3 contains 12 residues. The CDR3 loop is CSAGQGVYGYNF. The CDR3 bases are TGCAGTGCTGGACAGGGCGTATATGGCTACAACTTC.

This chain connects TRBV18 to TRBJ1-4; perhaps TRBD1 as D (6 bases). CDR1 is KGHSH, CDR2 LQKENI, per germline. Trimming cost V 2 bases and J 8 bases, with 9 bases left between them. CDR3 length equals 13 residues. CDR3: CASSPGGQEKLFF. CDR3 nucleotide sequence: TGTGCCAGCTCACCAGGGGGCCAGGAAAAACTGTTTTTT.

The CDR3 region has the DNA TGTGCCATTGCCATACAGGAGAGCTCTGGAAACACCATATATTTT. It is translated as CAIAIQESSGNTIYF. The chain combines TRBV10-3 with TRBJ1-3; TRBD1 is a possible D gene (5 bases). Germline V gives CDR1 ENHRY, CDR2 SYGVKD. The CDR3 length is 15 residues. Trimming cost V 9 bases and J 0 bases, with 15 bases left between them.

This rearrangement joins TRBV18 to TRBJ2-7; D is undetermined. CDR1 and CDR2 from the germline V gene are KGHSH and LQKENI. The CDR3 loop spans 13 amino acids. The germline V and J ends were trimmed by 5 bases and 0 bases, with 8 bases remaining between them. CDR3 DNA sequence: TGTGCCAGCTCAGTGGCTAGCTCCTACGAGCAGTACTTC. It translates to CASSVASSYEQYF.

V and J are TRBV5-1 and TRBJ1-2; the D is unclear. Germline V gene data show CDR1 as SGHRS and CDR2 as YFSETQ. The ends were cut back, 2 bases at V and 14 bases at J, with 22 bases in the middle. The CDR3 has 14 residues. Written as DNA, the CDR3 is TGCGCCAGCAGCTTTAACCATGCCACGGAGGCCTTAACCTTC. Its translation is CASSFNHATEALTF.

This clonotype was found a few times. J is TRBJ2-3 and V is TRBV6-6; 8 nucleotides align to TRBD2. CDR3 size: 16 residues. Germline CDR1 is MNHNY and CDR2 is SVGAGI (reference sequence). The J segment lost 5 bases and the V segment lost 5 bases, leaving 12 bases of the junction unmatched. The CDR3 sequence: CASSPQSGGAGDTQYF. CDR3 DNA: TGTGCCAGCAGTCCACAAAGCGGGGGCGCGGGAGATACGCAGTATTTT.

The CDR3 loop reads CAISESGRVAGYTF. CDR3 nucleotides: TGTGCCATCAGTGAGTCGGGCAGGGTAGCTGGCTACACCTTC. The V and J genes are TRBV10-3 and TRBJ1-2, with a tentative D call TRBD1 (5 bases). The CDR3 extends over 14 amino acids. The V gene's germline CDR1 is ENHRY and CDR2 SYGVKD. V lost 0 bases and J 7 bases, leaving 12 bases between the germline ends.

V gene TRBV9 combines with J gene TRBJ1-3, with D unclear. V lost 0 bases and J 0 bases, leaving 7 bases between the germline ends. This CDR3 has 15 amino acids. Looked up from germline, CDR1 is SGDLS and CDR2 is YYNGEE. The chain's CDR3 is CASSVAGDSGNTIYF. As DNA, the CDR3 is TGTGCCAGCAGCGTAGCTGGGGACTCTGGAAACACCATATATTTT.

The chain employs TRBV18 and TRBJ1-5, with no clear D. The germline CDR1 and CDR2 sequences are KGHSH and LQKENI. The CDR3 runs 14 residues. V was pared by 6 bases and J by 5 bases, with 14 bases between. CDR3 residues: CASSMTSSHQPQHF. CDR3 sequence (DNA): TGTGCCAGCTCGATGACGTCCAGTCATCAGCCCCAGCATTTT.

The chain couples TRBV2 to TRBJ1-5; D unclear. The CDR3 has 13 amino acids. Trimming removed 10 bases at V and 0 bases at J, with 10 bases between. Germline-derived CDR1 and CDR2 are SNHLY and FYNNEI. In DNA, the CDR3 is TGTGCCACCTCACGCGGTAGCAATCAGCCCCAGCATTTT. As protein: CATSRGSNQPQHF. Filled out from reference TRBV2 and TRBJ1-5, the complete variable domain reads EPEVTQTPSHQVTQMGQEVILRCVPISNHLYFYWYRQILGQKVEFLVSFYNNEISEKSEIFDDQFSVERPDGSNFTLKIRSTKLEDSAMYFCATSRGSNQPQHFGDGTRLSIL.

This clonotype was seen a handful of times. This chain uses TRBV7-8 with TRBJ2-1; a weak D match, TRBD2 (5 bases). Trimming removed 7 bases at V and 5 bases at J, with 18 bases between. Germline V CDR1 and CDR2: SGHVS, FQNEAQ. The CDR3 loop spans 15 amino acids. The CDR3 DNA reads TGTGCCAGCAACCGACGAAGCGGAGTTGACAATGAGCAGTTCTTC. Translating it yields CASNRRSGVDNEQFF.

This chain uses TRBV2 with TRBJ1-5; no clear D. CDR3 length: 15 residues. V was clipped by 6 bases and J by 0 bases, with 12 bases between them. Germline V CDR1 and CDR2: SNHLY, FYNNEI. The CDR3 region is CASRDLRNSNQPQHF. CDR3 DNA: TGTGCCAGCAGAGACTTGAGAAATAGCAATCAGCCCCAGCATTTT.

The chain combines TRBV30 with TRBJ1-3; weak D call: TRBD1 (5 bases). Trimming cost V 2 bases and J 0 bases, with 11 bases left between them. There are 15 residues in the CDR3. Germline V lookup: CDR1 GTSNPN, CDR2 SVGIG (reference sequence). The CDR3 region has the DNA TGTGCCTGGAGTCAAACCACAGGCTCTGGAAACACCATATATTTT. Protein product: CAWSQTTGSGNTIYF.

This clonotype was observed a handful of times. This chain connects TRBV28 to TRBJ2-3; 8 bases are a match to TRBD2. CDR3 length equals 16 residues. With 2 bases clipped from V and 2 bases from J, the junction kept 6 bases outside the gene matches. In germline, CDR1 is MDHEN, CDR2 SYDVKM. CDR3 DNA: TGTGCCAGCAGTTTAGGGTTAGCGGGGACCACAGATACGCAGTATTTT. Translating it yields CASSLGLAGTTDTQYF.

The chain employs TRBV7-8 and TRBJ2-3, with D perhaps matching TRBD1 or TRBD2 (5 bases each). The CDR3 sequence is 14 residues long. CDR1 SGHVS and CDR2 FQNEAQ come from the germline V gene. V lost 7 bases and J lost 0, with 11 bases in between. For the CDR3, the DNA is TGTGCCAGCATACGGGGCGCTAGCACAGATACGCAGTATTTT. Translation: CASIRGASTDTQYF.

The chain uses TRBV4-2 and TRBJ2-5; the match to TRBD1 covers 7 bases. Germline-derived CDR1 and CDR2 are LGHNA and YNFKEQ. V shed 6 bases and J 2 bases; nucleotides not matched to a gene: 6. The CDR3 consists of 14 residues. This chain's CDR3 is CASSSPGQQETQYF. The CDR3 region has the DNA TGTGCCAGCAGTTCTCCGGGACAGCAAGAGACCCAGTACTTC.

This clonotype has just a few counts. The chain uses TRBV7-9 and TRBJ2-3, with D perhaps matching TRBD2 (6 bases). The CDR3 loop spans 15 amino acids. The germline V gene has CDR1 SEHNR and CDR2 FQNEAQ (reference sequence). V lost 5 bases and J 3 bases, leaving 15 bases between the germline ends. This CDR3 is CASSPRGSGTDTQYF. The CDR3 region has the DNA TGTGCCAGCAGCCCCCGGGGGAGTGGAACAGATACGCAGTATTTT.

The chain couples TRBV28 to TRBJ1-1; D is unresolved. Germline CDR1 reads MDHEN; CDR2 reads SYDVKM. This CDR3 spans 12 amino acids. Deletions cut 6 bases from V and 4 bases from J, with 9 bases between. In DNA form, the CDR3 reads TGTGCCAGCAGCCAGATCGGCACTGAAGCTTTCTTT. This codes for CASSQIGTEAFF.

The rearrangement uses TRBV2 and TRBJ1-1; D unclear. Deletions cut 7 bases from V and 0 bases from J, with 12 bases between. Per germline, CDR1 SNHLY and CDR2 FYNNEI. CDR3 length: 14 residues. The CDR3 loop is CASKLGDMNTEAFF. The DNA of the CDR3 is TGTGCCAGCAAATTAGGCGACATGAACACTGAAGCTTTCTTT.